One sample yielded the 18 T cell receptor beta chains listed below, sequenced in a study of T cells after yellow fever vaccination. TCRdb analysed the 5' RACE reads with MiXCR anew, one entry per CDR3 protein. Of about 340,000 distinct CDR3 sequences listed, around an eighth are singletons. Material: CD4+ T cells sorted from PBMCs, obtained 15 days after the yellow fever booster vaccination. The receptors shown here come from a man aged 18 to 29 who received the YFV17D yellow fever vaccine.

This clonotype occurred a few times. The V gene is TRBV7-2, the J gene TRBJ2-2; D gene ambiguous. The CDR3 sequence is 16 residues long. Per the germline V gene, CDR1 is SGHTA and CDR2 is FQGNSA. V lost 1 base and J 5 bases, leaving 14 bases between the germline ends. The CDR3 protein is CASSLGVRVRTGELFF. The CDR3 nucleotides read TGTGCCAGCAGCTTAGGAGTTCGGGTCCGGACCGGGGAGCTGTTTTTT.

In its sample, this clonotype was seen a few times. The gene calls are TRBV7-2 and TRBJ1-5, with D possibly TRBD1 on 5 matching bases. Trimming shortened V by 0 bases and J by 7 bases, and 13 bases separated the two germline ends. Germline V gives CDR1 SGHTA, CDR2 FQGNSA. This CDR3 region has 15 residues. The CDR3 reads CASSLASGHGQPQHF. As DNA, the CDR3 is TGTGCCAGCAGCTTAGCATCGGGGCATGGGCAGCCCCAGCATTTT.

The J gene is TRBJ1-4, the V gene TRBV12-3 or TRBV12-4; weak D call: TRBD1 (5 bases). Trimming stripped 5 bases from V and 8 bases from J, with 15 bases between. The CDR3 spans 14 residues. For the CDR3, the DNA is TGTGCCAGCAGTCTCGGGGGTAGCGGAGAAAAACTGTTTTTT. Protein product: CASSLGGSGEKLFF.

The rearrangement links TRBV5-6 to TRBJ2-4; 12 bases agree with TRBD2. CDR1 and CDR2 (germline): SGHDT, YYEEEE. V was pared by 1 base and J by 4 bases, with 0 bases of the junction left unmatched. The CDR3 consists of 15 residues. In DNA, the CDR3 is TGTGCCAGCAGCTTGACTAGCGGGGGGAAAAACATTCAGTACTTC. Translated, it gives CASSLTSGGKNIQYF.

This clonotype was picked up a small number of times. CDR3 coding DNA: TGCAGTGCTAGAGGGGTCTCGGGGGCCGCCGAGCAGTACGTC. The encoded protein is CSARGVSGAAEQYV. The chain combines TRBV20-1 with TRBJ2-7; TRBD1 or TRBD2 may be the D gene (6 bases each). The CDR3 is 14 residues long. CDR1 and CDR2 from the germline V gene are DFQATT and SNEGSKA (reference sequence). Trimming took 1 base from V and 6 from J, leaving 16 bases between them.

The chain couples TRBV4-3 to TRBJ1-2; TRBD1 aligns across 7 bases. V was pared by 1 base and J by 4 bases, with 9 bases of the junction left unmatched. The CDR3 extends over 16 amino acids. The germline CDR1 and CDR2 sequences are LGHNA and YSLEER. CDR3 sequence (DNA): TGCGCCAGCAGCCAAGCACAGGGGAAAGTGAGCTATGGCTACACCTTC. As protein: CASSQAQGKVSYGYTF.

This clonotype was detected a few times. The chain recombines TRBV6-2 or TRBV6-3 with TRBJ2-1; 8 bases line up with TRBD2. The CDR3 runs to 15 residues. Germline V gene sequence: CDR1 MNHEY, CDR2 SVGEGT. V was clipped by 4 bases and J by 6 bases; unmatched bases: 8. In DNA form, the CDR3 reads TGTGCCAGCAGTTGGGCGGGGGGCCCCCCCAATGAGCAGTTCTTC. This gives the protein CASSWAGGPPNEQFF.

This clonotype was seen ten or more times. The rearrangement joins TRBV5-6 to TRBJ1-5, with 11 bases that match TRBD1. Germline V CDR1 and CDR2: SGHDT, YYEEEE. V lost 3 bases to trimming and J lost 7 bases; unmatched junction nucleotides: 6. This CDR3 contains 15 residues. CDR3 DNA sequence: TGTGCCAGCAGCTCCGGCCGGACAGGGGGCCAGCCCCAGCATTTT. This codes for CASSSGRTGGQPQHF. The variable domain in full, completed from reference TRBV5-6 and TRBJ1-5, reads DAGVTQSPTHLIKTRGQQVTLRCSPKSGHDTVSWYQQALGQGPQFIFQYYEEEERQRGNFPDRFSGHQFPNYSSELNVNALLLGDSALYLCASSSGRTGGQPQHFGDGTRLSIL.

The V and J genes are TRBV28 and TRBJ1-2; 7 bases are shared with TRBD1. The CDR3 has 16 amino acids. Losses at the gene ends were 6 bases for V and 1 base for J; bases not matched to a gene: 11. Germline V gene lookup returns CDR1 MDHEN and CDR2 SYDVKM. The CDR3 DNA reads as TGTGCCAGCAGGGGTCCCGGGACAGAAGTTAACTATGGCTACACCTTC. Protein sequence: CASRGPGTEVNYGYTF.

As DNA, the CDR3 is TGCGCCAGCAGCCAAGTCGGACAGGGGGCCTCTGGGGCCAACGTCCTGACTTTC. Translated, it gives CASSQVGQGASGANVLTF. The chain employs TRBV4-1 and TRBJ2-6; 11 bases map to TRBD1. The V and J ends lost 1 base and 0 bases, in that order; junction bases with no gene match: 2. Germline CDR1 is MGHRA and CDR2 is YSYEKL. This CDR3 contains 18 residues.

This clonotype was found many times. The V call is TRBV30, the J call TRBJ1-1, with 10 bases matching TRBD1. V shed 6 bases and J 4 bases; nucleotides not matched to a gene: 2. The CDR3 consists of 12 residues. Germline values: CDR1 GTSNPN, CDR2 SVGIG (reference sequence). The CDR3, as DNA: TGTGCCTGTTGGGACAGGGGCACTGAAGCTTTCTTT. Encoded protein: CACWDRGTEAFF.

The chain combines TRBV6-2 or TRBV6-3 with TRBJ2-7; 7 bases align to TRBD1. This CDR3 contains 15 residues. The germline CDR1 and CDR2 sequences are MNHEY and SVGEGT. V lost 7 bases to trimming and J lost 1 base; unmatched junction nucleotides: 10. In DNA, the CDR3 is TGTGCCAGCAATAGTGCGTCAGGGGGATCCTACGAGCAGTACGTC. This codes for CASNSASGGSYEQYV.

This clonotype was detected many times. The junction does not match germline at one end; this may be a read error. The chain combines TRBV25-1 with TRBJ1-4; no clear D gene. Per the germline V gene, CDR1 is MGHDK and CDR2 is SYGVNS. The CDR3 runs to 14 residues. Here the CDR3 reads CASSATRTSEKLFF. CDR3 nucleotides: TGTGCCAGCAGTGCGACGAGGACTAGTGAAAAACTGTTTTTT.

CDR3 nucleotides: TGTGCCAGCAGCTTCCTGAGTGGGACCGGGGAGCTGTTTTTT. This translates into CASSFLSGTGELFF. The chain combines TRBV5-6 with TRBJ2-2; D gene uncertain. Trimming left V 2 bases short and J 5 bases short, with 10 bases between. The CDR3 runs to 14 residues. Germline V gene lookup returns CDR1 SGHDT and CDR2 YYEEEE.

This clonotype was picked up a small number of times. The genes are TRBV5-1 and TRBJ2-3; possibly TRBD1 for D (6 bases). The CDR3 has 15 amino acids. V dropped 0 bases and J dropped 0 bases, with 8 bases sitting between them. Germline loops: CDR1 SGHRS, CDR2 YFSETQ. In DNA, the CDR3 is TGCGCCAGCAGCTTGGGCGACAGGAGCACAGATACGCAGTATTTT. This gives the protein CASSLGDRSTDTQYF. The variable domain in full, completed from reference TRBV5-1 and TRBJ2-3, reads KAGVTQTPRYLIKTRGQQVTLSCSPISGHRSVSWYQQTPGQGLQFLFEYFSETQRNKGNFPGRFSGRQFSNSRSEMNVSTLELGDSALYLCASSLGDRSTDTQYFGPGTRLTVL.

V gene TRBV7-8 combines with J gene TRBJ2-7; possible D gene TRBD1, 5 bases. Germline assignment: CDR1 SGHVS and CDR2 FQNEAQ. The ends were cut back, 6 bases at V and 5 bases at J, with 14 bases in the middle. This CDR3 is built from 13 residues. The CDR3: CASRATAGHEQYV. The CDR3 nucleotides read TGTGCCAGCAGGGCGACAGCAGGTCACGAGCAGTACGTC.

This clonotype appeared a few times. This sequence joins TRBV2 and TRBJ2-2, with 7 bases lining up with TRBD1. The V and J ends lost 8 bases and 7 bases, in that order; junction bases with no gene match: 10. The CDR3 has 14 residues. Germline V gene lookup returns CDR1 SNHLY and CDR2 FYNNEI. CDR3 amino acids: CASREPQGYGELFF. CDR3 DNA sequence: TGTGCCAGCCGAGAGCCACAGGGGTACGGGGAGCTGTTTTTT.

The CDR3 spells CASSSGQGVTNSPLHF. CDR3 sequence (DNA): TGTGCCAGCAGCTCCGGACAGGGTGTAACTAATTCACCCCTCCACTTT. The rearrangement uses TRBV11-1 and TRBJ1-6; 8 nucleotides align to TRBD1. CDR1 is SGHAT and CDR2 is FQDESV in the germline V gene (reference sequence). With 4 bases clipped from V and 6 bases from J, the junction kept 8 bases outside the gene matches. The CDR3 is 16 residues long.